This record covers a single T cell receptor beta chain. Its antigen is unknown. No base quality values were provided; no much bigger clone lies one nucleotide off. The data are from a study of blood T cells in healthy people across ages (dated by TCRdb to the mid-2010s). A note on the overall study: In model experiments, template switching captured roughly one uniquely barcoded TCR beta cDNA molecule for every two T cells. Using deep sequencing normalized with unique cDNA molecular identifiers, the study measured how TCR beta repertoire diversity changes with age. For two donors (one aged 18 to 29 and one aged 80 or older), the study analyzed two additional independent replicas of 1 million unique cDNA reads from the same blood draw. To avoid experimental bias, donors of different ages were randomly spread across the sequencing lanes. The donors were divided into four age groups: young (average around 16 years), middle-aged (roughly 40), aged (roughly 66) and long-lived (around 80).

The library was obtained by 5' RACE. The listed sequencing device is Illumina HiSeq 2500. A second PCR of about 6 to 11 cycles was performed with a sample-barcoded 5' primer and a J-beta primer mix. A unique molecular identifier was introduced onto each TCR beta cDNA molecule by a template-switch 5' adaptor carrying 12 random nucleotides. Each sample yielded at least 2.5 million CDR3-containing paired-end reads. The Mint cDNA synthesis kit, primed by a TRBC-specific oligonucleotide, was used to synthesize first-strand cDNA from all RNA. Following uracil-DNA glycosylase treatment, a first 18-cycle PCR with universal primers M1SS and BC2_uni_R was performed on all cDNA. The paper's data handling went like this. Each sample was normalized by randomly selecting 1 million high-quality reads, each carrying a distinct molecular identifier. Instead of being binned into consensus sequences, reads that shared molecular identifiers were thrown out. MiTCR, with a Q25 quality threshold and the strictest error-elimination algorithm, was used for CDR3 identification, clonotype clustering and error correction. A nonparametric unseen species model with Euler transformation was used to estimate lower-bound total TCR beta diversity. The raw public data were reprocessed by TCRdb itself: fastp quality trimming at Q25, MiXCR clonotype calling, in-frame beta chains only. CDR3 protein duplicates are merged, each entry listing the most common genes and DNA. These V and J calls rely on TCRdb rather than the paper's analysis. The sample records about 1.4 million distinct CDR3 sequences, around 55% of which are singletons. Jointly, the top ten make up 6.5% to 8% of the sample.

There are 12 amino acids in the CDR3, from cysteine to phenylalanine inclusive. The sequence is cut down to CDR3 DNA, 36 bases in frame from base 1. The germline V gene supplies CDR1 SGHTA and CDR2 FQGNSA. Trimming at the junction amounts to 7 bases on V and 5 bases on J, and the germline ends lie 12 bases apart. The donors were roughly 40 Caucasian individuals from Russia, aged roughly 6 to 90 years, who were systemically healthy. Each donor gave around 9.9 milliliters of peripheral blood, collected into EDTA-treated Vacutainer tubes. PBMCs were isolated by Ficoll-Paque density-gradient centrifugation, with at least 7 million obtained per sample. Total RNA was extracted from PBMCs with Trizol reagent, with at least 5 micrograms obtained per sample. Naive CD45RAhigh/CD27high T cell percentages were measured by flow cytometry on a PBMC aliquot from every donor. The investigation overall reported the following: A strong correlation was found between observed TCR beta diversity and the percentage of naive T cells measured by flow cytometry. Because profiling used bulk unsorted PBMCs, naive and antigen-experienced compartments could not be compared conclusively. As age increased, observed TCR beta diversity per million T cells dropped in a roughly linear way, and a significant reduction was already evident by age 40. Because donor CMV infection status was unknown, age-related changes in expanded clonotypes were potentially confounded. The long-lived group showed more naive CD4+ T cells, fewer expanded clones and increased TCR diversity than the aged group, suggesting age selection. Estimates of total diversity based on one million sequenced T cells were considered lower bounds and underestimates.

The receptor comes from a man younger than 35 in good health. This chain joins TRBV7-2 to TRBJ2-7, and the D gene may be TRBD2, 5 bases matching. The source material was blood. The DNA sequence reads TGTGCCAGCACCCTAGCATATGACGAGCAGTACTTC. Translated, this is CASTLAYDEQYF. The reference TRBV7-2 and TRBJ2-7 proteins fill in what lies around the CDR3, so the full variable domain reads GAGVSQSPSNKVTEKGKDVELRCDPISGHTALYWYRQSLGQGLEFLIYFQGNSAPDKSGLPSDRFSAERTGGSVSTLTIQRTQQEDSAVYLCASTLAYDEQYFGPGTRLTVT.